This TCR beta chain was sequenced during a study of STAT5B mutations in CD4+ large granular lymphocyte leukemia. Study conclusions and caveats: Main leukemic clonotypes were patient-specific, but roughly 23% appeared at low frequency elsewhere.

On this clone: Its antigen is undetermined.

Trimming removed 6 bases at V and 1 base at J, with 12 bases between. The germline CDR1 and CDR2 sequences are MNHEY and SMNVEV (reference sequence). This CDR3 has 14 amino acids. Libraries were prepared by immunoSEQ multiplex PCR; TCRdb keeps only in-frame clonotypes and omits some of them. The table has some 27,000 clones, approximately 75% seen once. The receptor was derived from a human donor in good health. The chain couples TRBV27 to TRBJ1-1; a possible D gene is TRBD1 (6 bases). Material for sequencing was CD4+ T cells from blood buffy coats. The DNA for the CDR3 is TGTGCCAGCAGAGGAATCAGGGGGAACACTGAAGCTTTCTTT. Translation gives CASRGIRGNTEAFF.